A selection of T cell receptor beta chains follows, all from one sample in a study of a mutant IDH1 vaccine in newly diagnosed glioma. Antigens for these TCRs are unknown. Profiling relied on immunoSEQ multiplex PCR, and the TCRdb table lists in-frame clones only, not all of them. The sample includes tens of thousands of clones, around 83% of them seen just once. Sequenced here: PBMCs, sampled from a glioma patient whose treatment included an IDH1 peptide vaccine. The receptors stem from a man aged 25-45 years with glioma. Each CDR3 is given with its conserved first and last residue. The D gene is left open where the match is weak. Size is stated for part of the rows, as once, few or many counts, or as a class when the clone is expanded.

V: TRBV11-2; D: NA; size: NA; J: TRBJ2-5; DNA: TGTGCCAGCAGCTTGAGTGGAGGCGTAAACCAAGAGACCCAGTACTTC; CDR3: CASSLSGGVNQETQYF
V: TRBV7-9; D: NA; size: few; J: TRBJ1-5; DNA: TGTGCCAGCAGCGCCCAACAGGGTTTGTTCAATCAGCCCCAGCATTTT; CDR3: CASSAQQGLFNQPQHF
V: TRBV30; D: TRBD1; size: NA; J: TRBJ1-2; DNA: TGTGCCTGGAGCCAGACAGGGCTTTCAAGCTATGGCTACACCTTC; CDR3: CAWSQTGLSSYGYTF
V: TRBV29-1; D: NA; size: few; J: TRBJ2-7; DNA: TGCAGCGTTGACTGGGGTAGCGAGCAGTACTTC; CDR3: CSVDWGSEQYF
V: TRBV5-5; D: NA; size: NA; J: TRBJ1-2; DNA: TGTGCCAGCAGCTTGGCCGGGGGACCTATCTATGGCTACACCTTC; CDR3: CASSLAGGPIYGYTF
V: TRBV6-1; D: TRBD1; size: NA; J: TRBJ1-5; DNA: TGTGCCAGCAATCGGGACAGGGTGAGTCAGCCCCAGCATTTT; CDR3: CASNRDRVSQPQHF
V: TRBV5-1; D: NA; size: NA; J: TRBJ2-3; DNA: TGCGCCAGCAGCTTGGGGGCCGCAGATACGCAGTATTTT; CDR3: CASSLGAADTQYF
V: TRBV2; D: NA; size: NA; J: TRBJ1-3; DNA: TGTGCCAGCAGTGAGGGCCCTATCTCTGGAAACACCATATATTTT; CDR3: CASSEGPISGNTIYF
V: TRBV30; D: NA; size: few; J: TRBJ1-1; DNA: TGTGCCTGGAGTCCCGTAGGGTGGGGAGCTTTCTTT; CDR3: CAWSPVGWGAFF
V: TRBV11-2; D: NA; size: NA; J: TRBJ2-5; DNA: TGTGCCAGCAGTCCCGCAATGTCCCGGCGGGGGCTACAAGAGACCCAGTACTTC; CDR3: CASSPAMSRRGLQETQYF
V: TRBV10-3; D: NA; size: NA; J: TRBJ2-1; DNA: TGTGCCATCAGCCTGACAGGTGACAATGAGCAGTTCTTC; CDR3: CAISLTGDNEQFF
V: TRBV5-6; D: NA; size: NA; J: TRBJ1-2; DNA: TGTGCCAGCAGCTTGGAGGGGGGCGCAAGCTATGGCTACACCTTC; CDR3: CASSLEGGASYGYTF
V: TRBV19; D: NA; size: NA; J: TRBJ1-1; DNA: TGTGCCAGTAGTACAGGTAGATTGAGGACTGAAGCTTTCTTT; CDR3: CASSTGRLRTEAFF
V: TRBV12-5; D: NA; size: NA; J: TRBJ2-7; DNA: TGTGCTAGTGGTTTATCCACCTACGAGCAGTACTTC; CDR3: CASGLSTYEQYF
V: TRBV19; D: NA; size: NA; J: TRBJ1-4; DNA: TGTGCCAGTAGTGAAAGGGAAAAACTGTTTTTT; CDR3: CASSEREKLFF
V: TRBV11-2; D: NA; size: few; J: TRBJ1-1; DNA: TGTGCCAGCAGCTTAGGACAGATGGCTTTCTTT; CDR3: CASSLGQMAFF
V: TRBV6-1; D: NA; size: NA; J: TRBJ2-5; DNA: TGTGCCAGCAGTCGGCAGCCGAAAGAGACCCAGTACTTC; CDR3: CASSRQPKETQYF
V: TRBV7-9; D: NA; size: NA; J: TRBJ1-1; DNA: TGTGCCAGCAGCGCACCCTGGGATGGAAGGGGCACTGAAGCTTTCTTT; CDR3: CASSAPWDGRGTEAFF
V: TRBV28; D: TRBD1; size: NA; J: TRBJ1-3; DNA: TGTGCCAGCAGGATGGTGACAGGGGGCTTTAGAAACACCATATATTTT; CDR3: CASRMVTGGFRNTIYF
V: TRBV29-1; D: NA; size: few; J: TRBJ1-1; DNA: TGCAGCGTTGAAACGGAGAGGGGGGCCATGAACACTGAAGCTTTCTTT; CDR3: CSVETERGAMNTEAFF
V: TRBV5-6; D: TRBD1; size: NA; J: TRBJ1-3; DNA: TGTGCCAGCAGCTTGGGAGTCGGGACAGGGTCTGGAAACACCATATATTTT; CDR3: CASSLGVGTGSGNTIYF
V: TRBV5-4; D: NA; size: NA; J: TRBJ1-1; DNA: TGTGCCAGCAGCCGCCCCGAGGGCGCTGAAGCTTTCTTT; CDR3: CASSRPEGAEAFF
V: TRBV28; D: NA; size: NA; J: TRBJ2-7; DNA: TGTGCCAGCAGTGAGAAGGAGCAGTACTTC; CDR3: CASSEKEQYF
V: TRBV7-9; D: TRBD1; size: NA; J: TRBJ2-5; DNA: TGTGCCAGCAGCTTTGGGACAGCTCAAGAGACCCAGTACTTC; CDR3: CASSFGTAQETQYF
V: TRBV6-1; D: TRBD2; size: NA; J: TRBJ2-7; DNA: TGTGCCAGCAGGGCCACTAGCGGGGATTCCTACGAGCAGTACTTC; CDR3: CASRATSGDSYEQYF
V: TRBV10-3; D: TRBD1; size: NA; J: TRBJ1-3; DNA: TGTGCCACCTATGACAGGGCGGGAAACACCATATATTTT; CDR3: CATYDRAGNTIYF
V: TRBV6-4; D: TRBD1; size: NA; J: TRBJ2-1; DNA: TGTGCCAGCAGCCACCTCGGGACAGGGCGGGATGAGCAGTTCTTC; CDR3: CASSHLGTGRDEQFF
V: TRBV11-2; D: NA; size: NA; J: TRBJ2-1; DNA: TGTGCCAGCAGCTCAGCGGGTGAGCAGTTCTTC; CDR3: CASSSAGEQFF
V: TRBV27; D: TRBD1; size: NA; J: TRBJ1-1; DNA: TGTGCCAGCACCCGGGACAGGGGGTCACACACTGAAGCTTTCTTT; CDR3: CASTRDRGSHTEAFF
V: TRBV6-6; D: NA; size: NA; J: TRBJ1-5; DNA: TGTGCCAGCGAGGACTGGCAGGGCAATCAGCCCCAGCATTTT; CDR3: CASEDWQGNQPQHF
V: TRBV11-2; D: TRBD1; size: NA; J: TRBJ1-2; DNA: TGTGCCAGCAGCTTAGACAGGGGGCATGGCTACACCTTC; CDR3: CASSLDRGHGYTF
V: TRBV5-1; D: NA; size: NA; J: TRBJ2-1; DNA: TGCGCCAGCAGCTTGGATGGGTACTCCTACAATGAGCAGTTCTTC; CDR3: CASSLDGYSYNEQFF
V: TRBV13; D: NA; size: NA; J: TRBJ2-5; DNA: TGTGCCAGCAGCTTAGTTGGACAGTCTGAGGCCCAGTACTTC; CDR3: CASSLVGQSEAQYF
V: TRBV6-6; D: NA; size: NA; J: TRBJ2-7; DNA: TGTGCCAGCAGTTCCAATGACAGAATCTCCTACGAGCAGTACTTC; CDR3: CASSSNDRISYEQYF
V: TRBV19; D: NA; size: NA; J: TRBJ1-5; DNA: TGTGCCAGTAGGCGGGACACCCATAGCAATCAGCCCCAGCATTTT; CDR3: CASRRDTHSNQPQHF
V: TRBV5-6; D: NA; size: NA; J: TRBJ1-2; DNA: TGTGCCAGCAGCTTGGCGTTTCCCAGCCCGGGGGAATTCCTGGGCTACACCTTC; CDR3: CASSLAFPSPGEFLGYTF
V: TRBV21-1; D: NA; size: NA; J: TRBJ2-6; DNA: TGTGCCAGCAGCATAAGGGTACCTGGGGCCAACGTCCTGACTTTC; CDR3: CASSIRVPGANVLTF
V: TRBV4-2; D: TRBD2; size: NA; J: TRBJ2-3; DNA: TGTGCCAGCAGCCAAGGCCTAGCGGGGGGGAAGGATACGCAGTATTTT; CDR3: CASSQGLAGGKDTQYF
V: TRBV11-3; D: TRBD1; size: few; J: TRBJ2-1; DNA: TGTGCCAGCAGCCGTGGACAGGGGGCGGCCTACAATGAGCAGTTCTTC; CDR3: CASSRGQGAAYNEQFF
V: TRBV5-1; D: TRBD1; size: NA; J: TRBJ1-2; DNA: TGCGCCAGCAGCTTCGGGACAGGGGGTGGCTATGGCTACACCTTC; CDR3: CASSFGTGGGYGYTF
V: TRBV30; D: NA; size: NA; J: TRBJ1-5; DNA: TGTGCCTGGAGCCGGGGGCGGGGCAATCAGCCCCAGCATTTT; CDR3: CAWSRGRGNQPQHF
V: TRBV9; D: TRBD2; size: NA; J: TRBJ2-7; DNA: TGTGCCAGCAGCGTTGGTCAGCGGGGGACCTCACGCTACGAGCAGTACTTC; CDR3: CASSVGQRGTSRYEQYF
V: TRBV5-4; D: NA; size: once; J: TRBJ2-1; DNA: TGTGCCAGCAGCTTGGGAGATGCGGGTCTGTGGAATGAGCAGTTCTTC; CDR3: CASSLGDAGLWNEQFF
V: TRBV19; D: NA; size: NA; J: TRBJ1-5; DNA: TGTGCCAGTAGGCCCGGACATGGGGGCAATCAGCCCCAGCATTTT; CDR3: CASRPGHGGNQPQHF
V: TRBV9; D: NA; size: NA; J: TRBJ2-3; DNA: TGTGCCAGCAGCGTAGGACAGACTAGCACAGATACGCAGTATTTT; CDR3: CASSVGQTSTDTQYF
V: TRBV5-6; D: TRBD1; size: NA; J: TRBJ2-5; DNA: TGTGCCAGCAGACGACAGGGTGGGGAGACCCGGTACTTC; CDR3: CASRRQGGETRYF
V: TRBV6-6; D: NA; size: NA; J: TRBJ1-2; DNA: TGTGCCAGCAGCCCCGGACAGCTCTATGGCTACACCTTC; CDR3: CASSPGQLYGYTF
V: TRBV7-6; D: TRBD1; size: few; J: TRBJ1-1; DNA: TGTGCCAGCAGCTTAGTCGGTCAGGGGGGAGCTTTCTTT; CDR3: CASSLVGQGGAFF
V: TRBV6-1; D: NA; size: NA; J: TRBJ2-7; DNA: TGTGCCAGCAGTGAGTTAAGGGGGAGAATCTACGAGCAGTACTTC; CDR3: CASSELRGRIYEQYF
V: TRBV5-8; D: TRBD1; size: NA; J: TRBJ1-5; DNA: TGTGCCAGCAGCTTGGTGACAGGGGGACATCAGCCCCAGCATTTT; CDR3: CASSLVTGGHQPQHF
V: TRBV6-5; D: NA; size: NA; J: TRBJ2-1; DNA: TGTGCCAGCAGTTACGAGGGGACATCCTACAATGAGCAGTTCTTC; CDR3: CASSYEGTSYNEQFF
V: TRBV9; D: NA; size: once; J: TRBJ2-3; DNA: TGTGCCAGCAGCGTAGGCAGCCACCGCACAGATACGCAGTATTTT; CDR3: CASSVGSHRTDTQYF
V: TRBV28; D: TRBD2; size: few; J: TRBJ2-3; DNA: TGTGCCAGCAGTACCCCCCTTGGACTAGCGGACACAGATACGCAGTATTTT; CDR3: CASSTPLGLADTDTQYF
V: TRBV5-4; D: TRBD2; size: NA; J: TRBJ2-5; DNA: TGTGCCAGCAGCCTCAATCCTAGCGGAAAGGCTGAGACCCAGTACTTC; CDR3: CASSLNPSGKAETQYF
V: TRBV10-2; D: TRBD2; size: NA; J: TRBJ2-7; DNA: TGCGCCAGCAGTGAGACCTACGGGACTAGCGTCTACGAGCAGTACTTC; CDR3: CASSETYGTSVYEQYF